The 21 T cell receptor beta chains below all came from one sample that was sequenced in a study of cytomegalovirus exposure and HLA in healthy donors. PCR employed 60 Vbeta and 13 Jbeta primers. The assay was immunoSEQ multiplex PCR, and TCRdb's table has in-frame clones only and misses some. Found here are about 86,000 clones, roughly 73% of them singletons; the top ten hold roughly 2.6%. The sample was PBMCs. These receptors all stem from a male donor in good health and CMV-seropositive.

The V gene is TRBV5-4, the J gene TRBJ2-7; TRBD1 might be the D (6 bases). The CDR3 totals 13 residues. The V gene lost 7 bases and the J gene lost 3 bases, with 14 bases spanning the gap. Looked up from germline, CDR1 is SGHNT and CDR2 is YYREEE (reference sequence). In DNA form, the CDR3 reads TGTGCCAGCGGGGTGGCCAGGGGCTACGAGCAGTACTTC. This translates into CASGVARGYEQYF.

The CDR3, as DNA: TGTGCCAGCAGTTACTTGGGAACGGGGGAGCAGTACTTC. Translation: CASSYLGTGEQYF. This chain joins TRBV6-5 and TRBJ2-7; D perhaps matches TRBD2 (5 bases). The V end was cut by 1 base, the J end by 7 bases, with 11 bases between. The germline V gene has CDR1 MNHEY and CDR2 SVGAGI. The CDR3 runs 13 residues.

This chain links TRBV28 with TRBJ2-2; 7 bases line up with TRBD1. The junction had 7 bases not matched to a gene; V was cut back by 6 bases and J by 3 bases. The CDR3 has 15 residues. Germline CDR1 reads MDHEN; CDR2 reads SYDVKM. Here the CDR3 reads CASRSGQTYTGELFF. CDR3 coding DNA: TGTGCCAGCAGGTCGGGACAGACGTACACCGGGGAGCTGTTTTTT.

The sample holds one count of this clone. The chain combines TRBV6-5 with TRBJ2-3, with 9 bases lining up with TRBD1. This CDR3 region has 16 residues. The V gene end was trimmed by 2 bases and the J gene end by 2 bases; junction bases not matched to a gene: 5. The germline CDR1 and CDR2 sequences are MNHEY and SVGAGI. The CDR3: CASSYNPQGATDTQYF. CDR3 in DNA: TGTGCCAGCAGTTACAATCCACAGGGGGCCACAGATACGCAGTATTTT.

This clone has at least ten counts. This sequence joins TRBV6-4 and TRBJ2-3; possible D gene TRBD2, 6 bases. The CDR3 covers 14 residues. Germline CDR1 reads MRHNA; CDR2 reads SNTAGT. V was clipped by 4 bases and J by 3 bases, with 11 bases between them. The CDR3 here is CASSAGLSTDTQYF. The CDR3 nucleotides are TGTGCCAGCAGTGCGGGACTTTCGACAGATACGCAGTATTTT.

This clone was found a few times. The rearrangement uses TRBV4-1 and TRBJ1-1; TRBD1 aligns across 11 bases. Germline V gene data show CDR1 as MGHRA and CDR2 as YSYEKL. This CDR3 region has 17 residues. With V trimmed by 4 bases and J by 1 base, 8 bases remained unmatched. In DNA, the CDR3 is TGCGCCAGCAGCCCGGACAGGGGGCTGGGGGCGAACACTGAAGCTTTCTTT. This translates into CASSPDRGLGANTEAFF.

Concerning this clone itself: The junction does not match germline at one end; this may be a read error. V usage is TRBV5-4 and J usage is TRBJ1-2, with TRBD1 matching 8 bases. Germline assignment: CDR1 SGHNT and CDR2 YYREEE (reference sequence). CDR3 size: 14 residues. DNA for the CDR3: TGTGCCAGCAGCTTGCAGGGGGCGAACTCTGGCTACACCTTC. Encoded protein: CASSLQGANSGYTF.

V usage is TRBV2 and J usage is TRBJ1-5; 12 bases align to TRBD1. Germline V lookup: CDR1 SNHLY, CDR2 FYNNEI. The CDR3 runs to 17 residues. With 5 bases clipped from V and 3 bases from J, the junction kept 8 bases outside the gene matches. The CDR3 region is CASSRGQGALINQPQHF. CDR3 nucleotide sequence: TGTGCCAGCAGTAGGGGACAGGGGGCGCTTATCAATCAGCCCCAGCATTTT.

The chain recombines TRBV5-1 with TRBJ2-1; 7 nucleotides align to TRBD2. The CDR3 extends over 15 amino acids. Germline V CDR1 and CDR2: SGHRS, YFSETQ. With 3 bases clipped from V and 6 bases from J, the junction kept 9 bases outside the gene matches. The CDR3 nucleotides are TGCGCCAGCAGCTCCGAAGCGGGGACGGGCAATGAGCAGTTCTTC. Translation: CASSSEAGTGNEQFF.

This clone was recorded only once. This chain links TRBV7-2 with TRBJ2-2; 7 nucleotides align to TRBD1. Per germline, CDR1 SGHTA and CDR2 FQGNSA. This CDR3 comprises 13 residues. Losses at the gene ends were 4 bases for V and 7 bases for J; bases not matched to a gene: 3. The CDR3 here is CASSSRQGGELFF. The CDR3 nucleotides read TGTGCCAGCAGCTCCAGACAGGGCGGGGAGCTGTTTTTT.

J is TRBJ2-4 and V is TRBV7-9; TRBD2 aligns across 7 bases. Germline CDR1 and CDR2: SEHNR and FQNEAQ (reference sequence). After removal of 1 base from V and 3 bases from J, the junction contained 9 bases not matched to a gene. The CDR3 totals 17 residues. This CDR3 is CASSLDYRRTSKNIQYF. The CDR3 DNA reads TGTGCCAGCAGCTTAGATTACCGGAGGACTAGCAAAAACATTCAGTACTTC.

The V and J genes are TRBV29-1 and TRBJ2-7, with 9 bases lining up with TRBD2. The germline CDR1 and CDR2 sequences are SQVTM and ANQGSEA. This CDR3 has 12 residues. V trimming: 4 bases; J trimming: 6 bases; junction bases outside the gene matches: 4. The CDR3 DNA reads TGCAGCGTTGCGGGACTAGCAAGCGAGCAGTACTTC. Residues: CSVAGLASEQYF.

This chain links TRBV7-9 with TRBJ1-1; TRBD1 matches at 8 bases. The CDR3 runs 16 residues. Germline values: CDR1 SEHNR, CDR2 FQNEAQ (reference sequence). The CDR3 loop reads CGGRAQGALGNTEAFF. In DNA form, the CDR3 reads TGTGGGGGACGGGCGCAGGGGGCTTTGGGGAACACTGAAGCTTTCTTT.

As for this clone: In the same sample, other DNA sequences code for this CDR3. This chain joins TRBV9 and TRBJ2-1, with TRBD2 matching 8 bases. J gave up 4 bases and V 2 bases, and 5 bases lay outside the gene matches. The length of the CDR3 is 15 residues. The V gene's germline CDR1 is SGDLS and CDR2 YYNGEE. CDR3: CASSVGSGAYNEQFF. The CDR3 nucleotides read TGTGCCAGCAGCGTTGGTAGCGGGGCTTACAATGAGCAGTTCTTC.

The chain uses TRBV10-3 and TRBJ2-7, with 7 bases aligning to TRBD1. V dropped 3 bases and J dropped 3; count of bases not matched to a gene: 11. Germline CDR1 ENHRY, CDR2 SYGVKD. The CDR3 is 16 amino acids. The CDR3 reads CAISDPGTVRRYEQYF. CDR3 in DNA: TGTGCCATCAGTGATCCCGGGACAGTTCGACGCTACGAGCAGTACTTC.

V gene TRBV10-2 combines with J gene TRBJ2-5; the D is unclear. The CDR3 contains 13 residues. The V end was cut by 3 bases, the J end by 1 base, with 6 bases between. The germline gives CDR1 WSHSY, CDR2 SAAADI. This chain's CDR3 is CASSDPSQETQYF. CDR3 sequence (DNA): TGCGCCAGCAGTGACCCCAGCCAAGAGACCCAGTACTTC.

Comments on this clone: Different DNA sequences within this sample yield the same CDR3. The chain combines TRBV27 with TRBJ1-1, with 7 nucleotides matching TRBD1. This CDR3 is 14 amino acids long. Trimming took 3 bases from V and 1 from J; bases not matched to a gene: 2. From germline, CDR1 is MNHEY and CDR2 SMNVEV (reference sequence). Here the CDR3 reads CASSLAGGNTEAFF. The CDR3 nucleotides are TGTGCCAGCAGTTTGGCAGGGGGGAACACTGAAGCTTTCTTT.

The chain has TRBV10-3 and TRBJ1-3; no clear D gene. CDR1 and CDR2 from the germline V gene are ENHRY and SYGVKD. V was trimmed by 0 bases and J by 2 bases, leaving 8 bases between them. This CDR3 comprises 15 residues. CDR3 sequence reads: CAISESLLTGNTIYF. DNA for the CDR3: TGTGCCATCAGTGAGTCGCTTCTAACTGGAAACACCATATATTTT.

V usage is TRBV10-1 and J usage is TRBJ2-7, with D tentatively TRBD1 (5 bases). The CDR3 length is 12 residues. V dropped 5 bases and J dropped 4 bases, with 9 bases sitting between them. CDR1 and CDR2 (germline): WNHNN, SYGVQD (reference sequence). The CDR3 region is CASSQGPYEQYF. CDR3 sequence (DNA): TGCGCCAGCAGTCAGGGTCCTTACGAGCAGTACTTC.

The rearrangement uses TRBV4-2 and TRBJ2-3, with D unresolved. Germline CDR1 reads LGHNA; CDR2 reads YNFKEQ. Deletions cut 0 bases from V and 6 bases from J, with 7 bases between. The CDR3 sequence is 13 residues long. The CDR3: CASSQDQWDTQYF. CDR3 DNA: TGTGCCAGCAGCCAAGACCAGTGGGATACGCAGTATTTT.

This clone was recorded a few times. This chain uses TRBV6-5 with TRBJ1-1; TRBD1 is a possible D gene (6 bases). The CDR3 is 11 amino acids. The germline V and J ends were trimmed by 8 bases and 6 bases, with 10 bases remaining between them. Germline assignment: CDR1 MNHEY and CDR2 SVGAGI. CDR3 amino acids: CASVSGAEAFF. The DNA for the CDR3 is TGTGCCAGCGTATCAGGGGCTGAAGCTTTCTTT.